This entry describes one TCR beta chain. In its sample, this clonotype was seen a few times. The antigen it binds to is not known. Base quality data are lacking; no much larger clone is found one base away. This sample was included in a study of T cells after yellow fever vaccination (dated 2019 in TCRdb). With regard to the full study: The SMART-Seq v4 Ultra Low Input RNA kit was used to prepare libraries from fractions with low cell numbers. To follow T-cell clones before and after both primary and booster YFV17D yellow fever vaccination, bulk TCR alpha and beta repertoires underwent longitudinal sequencing. Two healthy male donors, one aged 18 to 30 and one aged 30 to 40 years, made up the cohort. Blood samples were taken at several timepoints before and after primary and secondary immunization, and bulk PBMC replicates and cell subsets were isolated. Overall study results and their limits: A small share of clonotypes occurred in both CD4 and CD8 compartments, likely arising from convergent recombination. Only a couple of donors were included in the study, so the extent to which the findings can be generalized is limited. Most clones expanded after primary vaccination (around 97% of CD4 and 88% of CD8) were re-detected after the booster, suggesting that broad memory maintenance occurred. The secondary T-cell response was found to be weaker but faster than the primary response, with a peak reached on day 5 rather than on day 15. Computational filtering was required because FACS-sorted repertoires could contain abundant contaminating clonotypes from the bulk population.

Its CDR3 holds 16 amino acids, cysteine through phenylalanine. Just the 48-base CDR3 DNA is kept, in frame starting at base 1. From V the trimming removes 6 bases and from J it removes 3 bases, while the gene matches leave 10 bases of the junction unaccounted for. The germline V gene sets CDR1 to MDHEN and CDR2 to SYDVKM. TCR cDNA was synthesized by 5'RACE template switching, which introduced a universal primer site and unique molecular identifiers. Priming of cDNA synthesis was performed from both the TCR alpha and TCR beta constant segments. Two PCR steps were used to amplify libraries, with sample barcodes and sequencing adapters being added in the second step. Sequencing of libraries was done on Illumina HiSeq 2500 (2x100 bp) or NovaSeq (2x150 bp). The original pipeline was this. Demultiplexing of reads and collapsing into UMI consensus sequences were performed with MIGEC, and V(D)J alignment was carried out with MiXCR. Vaccine-responding clonotypes were identified with edgeR using replicate PBMC samples, with FDR below 0.01 and a log2 fold change above 5 up to day 15 being required. Each bulk clonotype received a CD4 or CD8 identity based on whether the sequenced CD4 or CD8 repertoire contained that clonotype at higher abundance. TCRdb trimmed public reads at Q25 via fastp, called clones via MiXCR and kept in-frame beta chains. When rows share a CDR3 protein, they turn into one entry using the most common DNA and genes. The authors' filters were not applied to this entry. The sample contains hundreds of thousands of distinct CDR3 sequences, 8.5% to 9% of them found a single time. The ten largest clones add up to approximately 18% of the sample.

The meaning of the sample's treatment or condition label: live attenuated yellow fever vaccine strain. Two biological replicates of bulk PBMCs were collected at each blood-draw timepoint. A standard Ficoll-Paque protocol was used to isolate PBMCs from peripheral blood. RNA was extracted with TriZol from bulk PBMCs, CD4 and CD8 fractions, and dextramer-positive and dextramer-negative fractions. The sequence came from a man younger than 35 who received the YFV17D yellow fever vaccine. This specimen was PBMCs, taken on the day of the first yellow fever vaccination. The rearrangement joined TRBV28 to TRBJ2-5, with 10 middle bases fitting TRBD2. In nucleotide form, the sequence is TGTGCCAGCAGGATTGGGGTCCTAGCGGGGGAAGAGACCCAGTACTTC. This translates into CASRIGVLAGEETQYF. The entire variable domain, with the stretches around the CDR3 drawn from the reference TRBV28 and TRBJ2-5 proteins, is DVKVTQSSRYLVKRTGEKVFLECVQDMDHENMFWYRQDPGLGLRLIYFSYDVKMKEKGDIPEGYSVSREKKERFSLILESASTNQTSMYLCASRIGVLAGEETQYFGPGTRLLVL.